The next 7 T cell receptor beta chains were all read from a single sample in a study of Graves' ophthalmopathy and Graves' hyperthyroidism (dated 2018 in TCRdb). TCRdb shows the sequencer as Illumina HiSeq 2000. For repertoire sequencing, TCR beta CDR3 regions were amplified from RNA transcripts. The first round of RT-PCR was done with HTBI primers and the Qiagen OneStep RT-PCR kit, and was followed by a second round of multiplex PCR, then size selection and purification. TCRdb reprocessing: public reads trimmed at Q25 with fastp, clones called with MiXCR, in-frame beta chains kept. Rows merge per CDR3 protein into single entries with the most common DNA and genes. Within this sample are 400,000 to 450,000 distinct CDR3 sequences, with roughly 21% of them counted one time only. 2.5% to 3.5% of the sample is in the top ten clones. The specimen sequenced was peripheral blood. These receptors were collected from a woman aged 18-29 years with stable Graves' hyperthyroidism. Donor details come from another sample of the same person, matched by shared clones.

The gene calls are TRBV6-2 or TRBV6-3 and TRBJ2-2; D ambiguous. V was shortened by 6 bases and J by 6 bases, with 14 bases between the two germline ends. This CDR3 region has 14 residues. Germline CDR1 is MNHEY and CDR2 is SVGEGT. CDR3 bases: TGTGCCAGCAGCTCCTTAGACAAGTCCGGGGAGCTGTTTTTT. Translated, it gives CASSSLDKSGELFF.

At least ten counts were recorded for this clonotype. The chain couples TRBV20-1 to TRBJ2-7; D possibly corresponds to TRBD2 (6 bases). The CDR3 has 13 residues. Germline CDR1 and CDR2: DFQATT and SNEGSKA (reference sequence). The ends were cut back, 6 bases at V and 3 bases at J, with 15 bases in the middle. CDR3: CSARWREDYEQYF. CDR3 in DNA: TGCAGTGCGAGGTGGCGGGAAGACTACGAGCAGTACTTC.

The V and J genes are TRBV25-1 and TRBJ1-1; the match to TRBD1 covers 7 bases. CDR3 length: 15 amino acids. CDR1 and CDR2 (germline): MGHDK, SYGVNS. The ends lost 3 bases at V and 4 bases at J; junction bases unmatched: 8. This CDR3 is CASSDGGEGATEAFF. The DNA for the CDR3 is TGTGCCAGCAGTGATGGGGGGGAGGGGGCCACTGAAGCTTTCTTT. The full variable domain, in which reference TRBV25-1 and TRBJ1-1 provide the parts outside the CDR3, is EADIYQTPRYLVIGTGKKITLECSQTMGHDKMYWYQQDPGMELHLIHYSYGVNSTEKGDLSSESTVSRIRTEHFPLTLESARPSHTSQYLCASSDGGEGATEAFFGQGTRLTVV.

This clonotype was counted many times. This rearrangement joins TRBV27 to TRBJ2-2; D is uncertain. This CDR3 is built from 14 residues. V lost 8 bases and J 2 bases, leaving 12 bases between the germline ends. The V gene's germline CDR1 is MNHEY and CDR2 SMNVEV (reference sequence). CDR3 protein: CASRLRENTGELFF. The CDR3 DNA follows: TGTGCCAGCCGGTTAAGGGAAAACACCGGGGAGCTGTTTTTT.

Ten or more counts support this clonotype. V usage is TRBV11-1 and J usage is TRBJ1-1; D uncertain. The CDR3 loop spans 16 amino acids. Germline CDR1 reads SGHAT; CDR2 reads FQDESV (reference sequence). The germline V and J ends were trimmed by 2 bases and 1 base, with 14 bases remaining between them. CDR3: CASSLSFRTGNTEAFF. The CDR3, as DNA: TGTGCCAGCAGCTTATCCTTTCGGACGGGGAACACTGAAGCTTTCTTT.

This clonotype was counted a few times. The gene calls are TRBV27 and TRBJ2-4; either TRBD1 or TRBD2 may fit D (6 bases each). The V end lost 4 bases, the J end lost 3 bases, and 10 bases lay between the germline ends. The germline V gene encodes CDR1 MNHEY and CDR2 SMNVEV (reference sequence). This CDR3 region has 14 residues. CDR3 loop: CASSWRGDKNIQYF. CDR3 DNA: TGTGCCAGCAGTTGGAGGGGGGACAAAAACATTCAGTACTTC.

Ten or more counts support this clonotype. The CDR3 region is CASSHPGTGRETQYF. The CDR3, as DNA: TGTGCCAGCAGCCACCCCGGGACAGGACGTGAGACCCAGTACTTC. V is TRBV7-9 and J is TRBJ2-5, with 8 nucleotides matching TRBD1. This CDR3 is 15 amino acids long. V trimming: 5 bases; J trimming: 5 bases; junction bases outside the gene matches: 10. CDR1 SEHNR and CDR2 FQNEAQ come from the germline V gene (reference sequence).